This TCR beta chain emerged from a study of shared clonotypes between healthy human individuals. Execution of the assay was at deep level. When replicate PCRs were run on sorted subsets, they used 200 to 250 ng DNA, some 33,000 T cell genomes. Sequencing was performed with immunoSEQ multiplex PCR; in TCRdb, only in-frame clones are kept and a portion is missing. The sample lists about 1.1 million clones, approximately 80% seen once, with approximately 0.5% in the top ten. The source is a young man in good health. Some clones in this sample may be carry-over from other donors' samples. The sample taken for sequencing was memory CD4+ T cells from PBMCs. The subset was: CD45RA-negative fraction.

CDR3 loop: CASSLRLGPTDEQYF. The CDR3 nucleotides read TGCGCCAGCAGCCTGAGACTAGGTCCCACGGACGAGCAGTACTTC. The genes are TRBV5-1 and TRBJ2-7; TRBD2 might be the D (6 bases). Per the germline V gene, CDR1 is SGHRS and CDR2 is YFSETQ. Trimming took off 4 bases at V and 5 bases at J, with 19 bases between the two ends. The CDR3 loop spans 15 amino acids.